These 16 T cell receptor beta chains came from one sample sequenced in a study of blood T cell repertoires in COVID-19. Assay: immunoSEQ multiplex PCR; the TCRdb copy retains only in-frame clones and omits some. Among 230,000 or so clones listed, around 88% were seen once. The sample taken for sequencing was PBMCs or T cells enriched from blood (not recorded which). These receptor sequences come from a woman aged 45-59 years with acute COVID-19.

This CDR3 reads CASSLTRQIQETQYF. Here the CDR3 DNA reads TGTGCCAGCAGCTTAACGCGACAGATACAAGAGACCCAGTACTTC. The gene calls are TRBV7-8 and TRBJ2-5; a weak D match, TRBD1 (5 bases). CDR1 and CDR2 from the germline V gene are SGHVS and FQNEAQ. The CDR3 consists of 15 residues. V dropped 2 bases and J dropped 2 bases, with 12 bases sitting between them.

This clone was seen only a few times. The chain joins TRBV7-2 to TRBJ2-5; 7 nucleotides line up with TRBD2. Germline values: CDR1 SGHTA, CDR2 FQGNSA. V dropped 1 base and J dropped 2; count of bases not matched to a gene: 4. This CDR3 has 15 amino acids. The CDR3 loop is CASSLGGRAQETQYF. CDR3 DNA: TGTGCCAGCAGCTTAGGCGGGAGAGCTCAAGAGACCCAGTACTTC. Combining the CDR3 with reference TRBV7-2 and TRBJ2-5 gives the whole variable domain GAGVSQSPSNKVTEKGKDVELRCDPISGHTALYWYRQSLGQGLEFLIYFQGNSAPDKSGLPSDRFSAERTGGSVSTLTIQRTQQEDSAVYLCASSLGGRAQETQYFGPGTRLLVL.

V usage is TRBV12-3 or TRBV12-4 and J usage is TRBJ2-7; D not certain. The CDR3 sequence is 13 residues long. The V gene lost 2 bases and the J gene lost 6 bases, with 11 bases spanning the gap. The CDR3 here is CASSLYSRSEQYF. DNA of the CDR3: TGTGCCAGCAGTTTATATAGTCGATCCGAGCAGTACTTC.

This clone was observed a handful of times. CDR3 region: CASSIWGQGDTEAFF. CDR3 nucleotide sequence: TGTGCCAGTAGTATATGGGGGCAGGGGGACACTGAAGCTTTCTTT. The V gene is TRBV19, the J gene TRBJ1-1, with 7 bases lining up with TRBD1. CDR1 and CDR2 from the germline V gene are LNHDA and SQIVND (reference sequence). The CDR3 has 15 residues. J gave up 3 bases and V 2 bases, and 6 bases lay outside the gene matches.

Here the CDR3 reads CASSLDRVGTGISGYTF. The CDR3, as DNA: TGTGCCAGCAGCTTAGATCGGGTGGGGACAGGGATATCTGGCTACACCTTC. This chain connects TRBV11-2 to TRBJ1-2; 9 nucleotides agree with TRBD1. This CDR3 spans 17 amino acids. Germline V gives CDR1 SGHAT, CDR2 FQNNGV. Losses at the gene ends were 0 bases for V and 7 bases for J; bases not matched to a gene: 12.

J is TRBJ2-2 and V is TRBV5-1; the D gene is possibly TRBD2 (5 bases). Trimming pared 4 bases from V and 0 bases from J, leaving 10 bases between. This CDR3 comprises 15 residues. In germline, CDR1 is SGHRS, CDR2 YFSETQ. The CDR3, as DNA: TGCGCCAGCAGCGCAGCCGGGACGAACACCGGGGAGCTGTTTTTT. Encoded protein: CASSAAGTNTGELFF.

CDR3 amino acids: CASSAYNTEAFF. DNA of the CDR3: TGTGCCAGCAGCGCCTATAACACTGAAGCTTTCTTT. This chain uses TRBV9 with TRBJ1-1, with no clear D. Trimming took 3 bases from V and 2 from J, leaving 5 bases between them. The CDR3 consists of 12 residues. CDR1 is SGDLS, CDR2 YYNGEE, per germline.

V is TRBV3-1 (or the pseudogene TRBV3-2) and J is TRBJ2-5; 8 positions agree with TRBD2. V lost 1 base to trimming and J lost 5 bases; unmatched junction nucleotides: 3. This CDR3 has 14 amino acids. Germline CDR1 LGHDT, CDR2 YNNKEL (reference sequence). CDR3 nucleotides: TGTGCCAGCAGCCAAGCGCGGGAGGTGGAGACCCAGTACTTC. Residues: CASSQAREVETQYF.

Here the CDR3 reads CASSSGTGDFYEQYF. CDR3 nucleotide sequence: TGTGCCAGCAGCTCCGGGACAGGAGATTTCTACGAGCAGTACTTC. V usage is TRBV11-2 and J usage is TRBJ2-7, with TRBD1 matching over 8 bases. The CDR3 covers 15 residues. Unmatched junction bases numbered 8, after V lost 4 bases and J lost 3 bases. The V gene's germline CDR1 is SGHAT and CDR2 FQNNGV.

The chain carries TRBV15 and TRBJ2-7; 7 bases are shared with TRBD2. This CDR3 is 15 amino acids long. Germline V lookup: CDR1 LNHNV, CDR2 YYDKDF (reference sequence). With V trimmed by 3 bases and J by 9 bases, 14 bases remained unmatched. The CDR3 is CATSSPRGMTTRQYF. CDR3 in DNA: TGTGCCACCAGCAGCCCGCGGGGGATGACTACGAGGCAGTACTTC.

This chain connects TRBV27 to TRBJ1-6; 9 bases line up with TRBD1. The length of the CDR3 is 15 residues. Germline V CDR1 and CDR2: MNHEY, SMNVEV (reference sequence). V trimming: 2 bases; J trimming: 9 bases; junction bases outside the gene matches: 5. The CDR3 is CASSLTGQGLSPLHF. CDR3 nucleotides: TGTGCCAGCAGTTTAACGGGACAGGGACTTTCACCCCTCCACTTT.

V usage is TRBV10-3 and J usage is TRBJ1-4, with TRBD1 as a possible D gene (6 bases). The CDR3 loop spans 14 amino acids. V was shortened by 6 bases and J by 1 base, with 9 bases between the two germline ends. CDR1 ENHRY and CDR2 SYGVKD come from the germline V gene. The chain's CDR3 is CAIRQDRTNEKLFF. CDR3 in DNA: TGTGCCATCAGACAGGACAGAACTAATGAAAAACTGTTTTTT.

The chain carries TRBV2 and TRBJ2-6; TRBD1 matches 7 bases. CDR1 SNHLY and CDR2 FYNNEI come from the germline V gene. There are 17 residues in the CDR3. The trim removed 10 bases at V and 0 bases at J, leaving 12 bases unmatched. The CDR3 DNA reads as TGTGCCACCAACCGCCCGGGACAGAGCTCTGGGGCCAACGTCCTGACTTTC. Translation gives CATNRPGQSSGANVLTF. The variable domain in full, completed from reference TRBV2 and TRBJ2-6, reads EPEVTQTPSHQVTQMGQEVILRCVPISNHLYFYWYRQILGQKVEFLVSFYNNEISEKSEIFDDQFSVERPDGSNFTLKIRSTKLEDSAMYFCATNRPGQSSGANVLTFGAGSRLTVL.

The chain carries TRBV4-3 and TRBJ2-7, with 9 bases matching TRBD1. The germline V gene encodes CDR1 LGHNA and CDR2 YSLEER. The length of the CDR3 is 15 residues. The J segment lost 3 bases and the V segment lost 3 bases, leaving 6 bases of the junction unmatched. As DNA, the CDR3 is TGCGCCAGCAGCCAGGGGACAGGGTCCCTCTACGAGCAGTACTTC. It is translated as CASSQGTGSLYEQYF.

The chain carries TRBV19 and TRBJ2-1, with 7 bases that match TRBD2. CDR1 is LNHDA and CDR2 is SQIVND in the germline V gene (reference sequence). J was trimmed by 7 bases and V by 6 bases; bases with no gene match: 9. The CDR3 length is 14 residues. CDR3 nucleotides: TGTGCCAGTAGCCTAAGACTAGCTCGGAATGAGCAGTTCTTC. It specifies CASSLRLARNEQFF.

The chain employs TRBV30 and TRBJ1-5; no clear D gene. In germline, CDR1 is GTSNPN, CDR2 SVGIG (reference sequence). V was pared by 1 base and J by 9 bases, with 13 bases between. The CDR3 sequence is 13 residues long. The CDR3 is CAWSAQAPGPQHF. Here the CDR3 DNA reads TGTGCCTGGAGTGCTCAGGCCCCAGGGCCCCAGCATTTT.